Below, one T cell receptor beta chain is given with its context. The sample belongs to a study of blood T cell repertoires in COVID-19. Study context: Nucleic acid was either cDNA or gDNA, and it came from T cells, B-cell-depleted T cells, or PBMCs.

Participant age was about 18 to 89 years, and participants resided in approximately 25 US areas. Assay used: immunoSEQ multiplex PCR; TCRdb lists only in-frame clones, some missing. The sample carries hundreds of thousands of clones, about nine tenths recorded once. Germline V gene sequence: CDR1 SQVTM, CDR2 ANQGSEA. Deletions cut 3 bases from V and 9 bases from J, with 15 bases between. The CDR3 runs 13 residues. The specimen was PBMCs or T cells enriched from blood (not recorded which). The chain links TRBV29-1 to TRBJ2-1, with D perhaps matching TRBD2 (5 bases). The clonotype was recovered from a man aged 35 to 55 who had recovered from COVID-19. The CDR3 DNA reads TGCAGCGTTGAGCCACCCCAAGAGGGTGAGCAGTTCTTC. Amino acids: CSVEPPQEGEQFF.